This T cell receptor (beta chain) was sequenced for a study of T cell repertoires in cytomegalovirus infection (dated by TCRdb to 2018 to 2020). Describing the broader study: The peptide stimulations were aimed at well-studied HLA-B-restricted epitopes as well as recently identified HLA-C-restricted CMV epitopes, whose presentation resists viral immunomodulation. Donor HLA type was relevant to the analysis, as public TCR beta signatures indicated carriage of CMV infection together with the matching HLA type. What the study reported, not specific to this receptor: The ex vivo response was dominated by HLA-C-restricted CMV-specific TCR beta clonotypes, which also provided the single most frequent clonotype in two of eight donors. Carriers of CMV infection plus the relevant HLA type were discriminated by the cumulative frequency of public TCR beta family members in the study cohort and in an independent roughly 370-donor cohort.

Interpreted using the paper, the treatment or condition label stands for: in vitro stimulation with specific CMV peptide epitopes to enrich CMV-specific T cells. These reads were obtained on an Illumina HiSeq 1500. The public sequencing data were trimmed at Q25 with fastp and processed into clonotypes with MiXCR by TCRdb, which kept only in-frame beta chains. Each CDR3 protein appears once, grouped with its most common genes and DNA. This sample holds hundreds of thousands of distinct CDR3 sequences; about 33% were observed only once. In total, the top ten clones hold approximately 13% of the sample. The CDR3 runs 16 amino acids, cysteine and phenylalanine included. Only the CDR3 DNA is retained, 48 bases long and in frame from the first base. CDR1 and CDR2 were assigned from the germline V gene as SGHDT and YYEEEE. Between the V and J ends, shortened by 0 bases and 4 bases respectively, the junction contains 13 bases.

With regard to this clonotype: It lacks a known antigen. Base qualities were left out, and no much larger clone turns up one base away.

The origin of this receptor is a human donor in good health (CMV status not recorded). Some clones in this sample may be carry-over from other donors' samples. The specimen was cultured CD8+ T cells from PBMCs, collected from culture after CMV antigen stimulation. This chain joins TRBV5-6 to TRBJ2-2; a tentative D call is TRBD2 (5 bases match). The DNA is as follows: TGTGCCAGCAGCTTGGTAACAGAGGGCAGCACCGGGGAGCTGTTTTTT. It codes for CASSLVTEGSTGELFF.